This is a list of T cell receptor beta chains from one sample in a study of radiotherapy plus CTLA-4 blockade in lung cancer. Measured with immunoSEQ multiplex PCR; TCRdb has only the in-frame clones, and not every one. Altogether roughly 88,000 clones are present, around four fifths being singletons, with the ten largest covering around 0.8%. The material sequenced was peripheral blood, taken from a patient treated with radiotherapy plus ipilimumab. The receptors were sampled from a human donor with non-small cell lung cancer who had stable disease on radiotherapy plus ipilimumab. Each CDR3 is given with its conserved first and last residue. The D gene is left open where the match is weak. Clone size, where shown, is once, few, many, or a class for clones that have expanded.

D	V	J	size	CDR3	DNA
.	TRBV2	TRBJ1-3	few	CASSEARTSSSGNTIYF	TGTGCCAGCAGTGAAGCTAGGACAAGTAGCTCTGGAAACACCATATATTTT
.	TRBV4-2	TRBJ2-1	.	CASTGLGGADLNEQFF	TGTGCCAGCACGGGCCTGGGGGGCGCAGATCTAAATGAGCAGTTCTTC
.	TRBV2	TRBJ2-3	.	CASRVLVASTDTQYF	TGTGCCAGCAGGGTACTAGTTGCTAGCACAGATACGCAGTATTTT
.	TRBV7-9	TRBJ1-1	once	CASSLQGNTEAFF	TGTGCCAGCAGCTTGCAGGGGAACACTGAAGCTTTCTTT
.	TRBV6-1	TRBJ1-4	once	CASSESGSTNEKLFF	TGTGCCAGCAGTGAGTCGGGCTCAACTAATGAAAAACTGTTTTTT
TRBD2	TRBV28	TRBJ2-6	.	CASSFLGEGWASGANVLTF	TGTGCCAGCAGTTTCCTAGGGGAGGGGTGGGCCTCTGGGGCCAACGTCCTGACTTTC
.	TRBV7-6	TRBJ2-7	.	CASSLAGSVYEQYF	TGTGCCAGCAGCTTAGCGGGATCGGTTTACGAGCAGTACTTC
.	TRBV9	TRBJ1-3	few	CASSVDTLGNTIYF	TGTGCCAGCAGCGTCGACACGCTCGGAAACACCATATATTTT
TRBD2	TRBV6-1	TRBJ2-7	.	CASNLAGGYEQYF	TGTGCCAGCAATCTAGCGGGGGGGTACGAGCAGTACTTC
TRBD2	TRBV11-2	TRBJ2-1	.	CASSPEGLAGGSYNEQFF	TGTGCCAGCAGCCCCGAGGGACTAGCGGGAGGGTCCTACAATGAGCAGTTCTTC
.	TRBV27	TRBJ2-2	.	CASSLGGAGELFF	TGTGCCAGCAGTTTGGGGGGCGCCGGGGAGCTGTTTTTT
TRBD2	TRBV25-1	TRBJ2-5	.	CASSEGTSGRARETQYF	TGTGCCAGCAGTGAAGGTACTAGCGGGAGGGCCAGGGAGACCCAGTACTTC
.	TRBV16	TRBJ1-2	.	CASSLNEDYGYTF	TGTGCCAGCAGCCTAAACGAGGATTATGGCTACACCTTC
.	TRBV23-1	TRBJ1-5	.	CASSQRQPFNQPQHF	TGCGCCAGCAGTCAAAGGCAGCCTTTTAATCAGCCCCAGCATTTT
TRBD1	TRBV7-9	TRBJ2-5	.	CASSSPTGVGAETQYF	TGTGCCAGCAGCTCCCCGACAGGGGTTGGGGCGGAGACCCAGTACTTC
.	TRBV6-1	TRBJ2-5	.	CASSRGPGVGETQYF	TGTGCCAGCAGTCGGGGGCCTGGTGTAGGAGAGACCCAGTACTTC
.	TRBV2	TRBJ1-1	.	CASTTVMNTEAFF	TGTGCCAGCACGACAGTGATGAACACTGAAGCTTTCTTT
.	TRBV11-2	TRBJ2-1	.	CASSFDGSYNEQFF	TGTGCCAGCAGCTTCGACGGCTCCTACAATGAGCAGTTCTTC
TRBD1	TRBV14	TRBJ1-1	.	CASSQARGANTEAFF	TGTGCCAGCAGCCAAGCCAGGGGGGCCAACACTGAAGCTTTCTTT
TRBD2	TRBV5-1	TRBJ2-1	.	CASSWGLAGGNNEQFF	TGCGCCAGCAGCTGGGGCTTAGCGGGGGGCAACAATGAGCAGTTCTTC
.	TRBV2	TRBJ2-5	.	CASRAGPQETQYF	TGTGCCAGCAGGGCGGGTCCACAAGAGACCCAGTACTTC
.	TRBV19	TRBJ2-2	.	CASSIDRATNTGELFF	TGTGCCAGTAGTATAGACAGGGCCACGAACACCGGGGAGCTGTTTTTT
.	TRBV4-1	TRBJ2-1	.	CASSRNRDSYNEQFF	TGCGCCAGCAGCCGAAACCGGGACTCCTACAATGAGCAGTTCTTC
TRBD1	TRBV27	TRBJ1-2	.	CASSLSLTGGDSGYTF	TGTGCCAGCAGTTTATCCCTGACAGGGGGCGATTCTGGCTACACCTTC
TRBD1	TRBV5-1	TRBJ2-1	.	CASSFDRVGNEQFF	TGCGCCAGCAGCTTTGACAGGGTGGGCAATGAGCAGTTCTTC
.	TRBV9	TRBJ1-3	few	CASSAPFGNSGNTIYF	TGTGCCAGCAGCGCCCCCTTCGGAAACTCTGGAAACACCATATATTTT
.	TRBV28	TRBJ1-5	.	CASSQTQGNNQPQHF	TGTGCCAGCAGCCAAACCCAGGGGAATAATCAGCCCCAGCATTTT
.	TRBV18	TRBJ2-2	.	CASSPRTSGTGELFF	TGTGCCAGCTCACCAAGGACATCGGGCACCGGGGAGCTGTTTTTT
.	TRBV14	TRBJ2-3	.	CASSPIRGGTTDTQYF	TGTGCCAGCAGCCCCATCCGTGGGGGCACCACAGATACGCAGTATTTT
.	TRBV14	TRBJ1-1	.	CASSLTGLDAEAFF	TGTGCCAGCAGCCTCACAGGGCTTGACGCTGAAGCTTTCTTT
.	TRBV5-4	TRBJ1-1	.	CASSLEPADLEAFF	TGTGCCAGCAGCTTGGAACCGGCCGACCTTGAAGCTTTCTTT
TRBD1	TRBV5-1	TRBJ1-2	.	CASSFAGGEGYTF	TGCGCCAGCAGCTTTGCAGGGGGCGAAGGCTACACCTTC
.	TRBV18	TRBJ1-1	.	CASSPPTGLNTEAFF	TGTGCCAGCTCACCACCGACAGGCTTGAACACTGAAGCTTTCTTT
TRBD2	TRBV28	TRBJ2-7	once	CASSPGVTSGYEQYF	TGTGCCAGCAGTCCAGGGGTGACTAGCGGATACGAGCAGTACTTC
.	TRBV6-5	TRBJ2-7	.	CASSTGYEQYF	TGTGCCAGCAGTACAGGGTACGAGCAGTACTTC
.	TRBV5-1	TRBJ2-6	few	CASSPARGLANVLTF	TGCGCCAGCAGCCCTGCACGGGGGTTGGCCAACGTCCTGACTTTC
.	TRBV21-1	TRBJ1-3	.	CASSKEDNTIYF	TGTGCCAGCAGCAAAGAAGACAACACCATATATTTT
.	TRBV7-3	TRBJ2-1	.	CASSLTSTGNEQFF	TGTGCCAGCAGCTTAACTTCCACTGGCAATGAGCAGTTCTTC
TRBD1	TRBV2	TRBJ2-7	once	CASTLETGGFFNEQYF	TGTGCCAGCACTTTAGAGACAGGGGGGTTTTTCAACGAGCAGTACTTC
.	TRBV7-9	TRBJ1-1	.	CASTPGEGRVNTEAFF	TGTGCCAGCACCCCTGGGGAGGGACGGGTGAACACTGAAGCTTTCTTT